This record concerns one T cell receptor beta chain sequence. These data are taken from a study of technical replicates of blood from several donors. Germline V lookup: CDR1 KGHSH, CDR2 LQKENI. Trimming took 4 bases from V and 6 from J; bases not matched to a gene: 8. The CDR3 consists of 15 residues. TCRdb's copy holds only in-frame clones and misses some; the assay was immunoSEQ multiplex PCR. The sample contains approximately 92,000 clones, approximately 95% of which appear only once. The sample consisted of T cells isolated from PBMCs. The rearrangement joins TRBV18 to TRBJ2-3, with 9 bases identical to TRBD1. The clonotype comes from a human donor in good health. Here the CDR3 reads CASSRPQGAGDTQYF. In DNA, the CDR3 is TGTGCCAGCTCACGACCACAGGGGGCAGGGGATACGCAGTATTTT.